This T cell receptor beta chain was sequenced during a study of human T cells and chemical hapten exposure. Study summary: A roughly 2 cm by roughly 2 cm inner upper arm patch received 2% DPC for sensitization.

Authors' analysis steps: Samples had a median of roughly 100,000 TCRs, ranging roughly 23,224 to 700,000. TCRdb re-derived calls from the RACE reads in MiXCR, one entry per CDR3 protein. The V and J calls were determined by TCRdb, not by the authors. The repertoire holds more than 70,000 distinct CDR3 sequences, with 6.5% to 10% as singletons. The CDR3 extends over 16 amino acids. Germline CDR1 reads DFQATT; CDR2 reads SNEGSKA (reference sequence). The V and J ends lost 1 base and 0 bases respectively, with 13 bases between them. Time point here: pre-sensitization, week 0. Treatment described: therapeutic diphenylcyclopropenone sensitization with weekly scalp DPC.

The receptor was isolated from a man aged 35 to 55 with alopecia areata. Some clones in this sample may be carry-over from other donors' samples. The sequencing here drew on whole blood, taken in connection with sensitization to the hapten diphenylcyclopropenone (DPC). V usage is TRBV20-1 and J usage is TRBJ2-1; D unclear. The DNA of the CDR3 is TGCAGTGCTAGAGCCGAAGAGGAGAGCTCCTACAATGAGCAGTTCTTC. It translates to CSARAEEESSYNEQFF.